Listed below are T cell receptor beta chains from one sample, sequenced in a study of post-analysis software for immune sequencing data. TCRdb re-derived calls from the PCR reads in MiXCR, one entry per CDR3 protein. The table lists about 260,000 distinct CDR3 sequences, 35% to 40% of them singletons. The sample comprised blood. The receptors originated from a girl between 5 and 17 years old with multiple sclerosis. CDR3s include the opening cysteine and the closing phenylalanine or tryptophan. The D gene is left open where the match is weak. Clone size is not always given. Where it is, it says once, few, many or a class for expanded clones.

J	D	V	length	size	DNA	CDR3
TRBJ1-4	TRBD1	TRBV9	14	many	TGTGCCAGCAGCCCGGGACAGGGTAATGAAAAACTGTTTTTT	CASSPGQGNEKLFF
TRBJ1-5	TRBD1	TRBV3-1	17	-	TGTGCCAGCAGCCAAGGTATTGGGACAGTCAGCAATCAGCCCCAGCATTTT	CASSQGIGTVSNQPQHF
TRBJ1-2	-	TRBV20-1	14	many	TGCAGTGCTAGAGCAGCAGCGCTGAACTATGGCTACACCTTC	CSARAAALNYGYTF
TRBJ1-5	-	TRBV9	15	many	TGTGCCAGCAGCGTAGACGTAGGGAGCAATCAGCCCCAGCATTTT	CASSVDVGSNQPQHF
TRBJ2-7	-	TRBV18	13	-	TGTGCCAGCTCGCGCGACAGTGCCTACGAGCAGTACTTC	CASSRDSAYEQYF
TRBJ1-1	TRBD1	TRBV7-2	13	few	TGTGCCAGCAGCTTAGCCGGAGACAGGGGGGCTTTCTTT	CASSLAGDRGAFF
TRBJ2-1	TRBD2	TRBV7-2	14	-	TGTGCCAGCAGCTTTAGCGGGGGGTGGTATGAGCAGTTGTTC	CASSFSGGWYEQLF
TRBJ2-7	-	TRBV5-1	16	-	TGCGCCAGCAGCTTGGTAGTGACAGCCCCATCCTACGAGCAGTACTTC	CASSLVVTAPSYEQYF
TRBJ2-4	-	TRBV21-1	15	-	TGTGCCAGCACCAAGGGAAGGGTTTCCAAAAACATTCAGTACTTC	CASTKGRVSKNIQYF
TRBJ2-6	-	TRBV28	18	many	TGTGCCAGCAGCTTGCCGGGACATCTCCTCTCTGGGGCCAACGTCCTGACTTTC	CASSLPGHLLSGANVLTF
TRBJ2-7	-	TRBV7-2	15	-	TGTGCCAGCAGCCCCACGGCCACTAGCTACTACGAGCAGTACTTC	CASSPTATSYYEQYF
TRBJ1-2	-	TRBV6-5	14	-	TGTGCCAGCAGTTCGTCAGGGGCCACCTATGGCTACACCTTC	CASSSSGATYGYTF
TRBJ1-2	TRBD1	TRBV7-2	13	many	TGTGCCAGCGGGGACAGGGCGTCAACTGGCTACACCTTC	CASGDRASTGYTF
TRBJ1-1	-	TRBV6-1	13	-	TGTGCCAGCAGTGAAGCGGGGGCGCTAGCAGCTTTCTTT	CASSEAGALAAFF
TRBJ2-5	TRBD2	TRBV2	16	many	TGTGCCAGCCTTCCCCTAGGAGCGGGGGGGCGAGAGACCCAGTACTTC	CASLPLGAGGRETQYF
TRBJ2-5	TRBD2	TRBV6-1	14	many	TGTGCCAGCGACGACGGGGGGAGACGGGAGACCCAGTACTTC	CASDDGGRRETQYF
TRBJ2-7	-	TRBV4-1	16	-	TGCGCCAGCAGCCAAGGCCCCGCTGGCAGGGTCTACGAGCAGTACTTC	CASSQGPAGRVYEQYF
TRBJ1-1	-	TRBV6-5	16	-	TGTGCCAGCAGTTACTCAGGGGGGGCGGCGGACACTGAAGCTTTCTTT	CASSYSGGAADTEAFF
TRBJ2-7	TRBD1	TRBV6-5	13	few	TGTGCCAGCAGTTACTCCAAACAGGGGGAGCAGTACTTC	CASSYSKQGEQYF
TRBJ2-1	-	TRBV21-1	15	-	TGTGCCAGCAGCGCCGGGACTAGGAGGATCAATGAGCAGTTCTTC	CASSAGTRRINEQFF
TRBJ1-2	-	TRBV14	16	few	TGTGCCAGCAGCCAAGATCTGAGAGGGAAGAGCTATGGCTACACCTTC	CASSQDLRGKSYGYTF
TRBJ2-3	-	TRBV12-3/TRBV12-4	18	-	TGTGCCAGCAGGAGCGAATGGGGTAGGCGGGATAGCACAGATACGCAGTATTTC	CASRSEWGRRDSTDTQYF
TRBJ2-1	TRBD2	TRBV2	17	-	TGTGCCAGCAGTGATATCCCGGGACTAGCGACATACAATGAGCAGTTCTTC	CASSDIPGLATYNEQFF
TRBJ1-2	-	TRBV14	12	many	TGTGCCAGCAGCCCCCCCACAGGGCTGAACACCTTC	CASSPPTGLNTF
TRBJ2-1	-	TRBV5-1	15	many	TGCGCCAGCAGCTCCACCACGAGCTCTTACAATGAGCAGTTCTTC	CASSSTTSSYNEQFF
TRBJ1-2	TRBD1	TRBV27	16	many	TGTGCCAGCAGTCGCAACCGGGACAGGGTTCTCTATGGCTACACCTTC	CASSRNRDRVLYGYTF
TRBJ1-1	TRBD1	TRBV29-1	13	-	TGCGGCGTGGACCACAGGGGGAACACTGAAGCTTTCTTT	CGVDHRGNTEAFF
TRBJ1-1	-	TRBV20-1	14	-	TGCAGTACTGCCTCCGGCAGGGCAGGAACTGAAGCTTTCTTT	CSTASGRAGTEAFF
TRBJ2-3	TRBD1	TRBV3-1	17	many	TGTGCCAGCAGCCAAGGGGTGACAGGGGTTGTCACAGATACGCAGTATTTT	CASSQGVTGVVTDTQYF
TRBJ2-5	-	TRBV14	16	few	TGTGCCAGCAGCCAGGGACCCCAGCCCGATCGGGAGACCCAGTACTTC	CASSQGPQPDRETQYF
TRBJ1-2	TRBD1	TRBV6-5	17	many	TGTGCCAGCAGTTCCGAGTGGGACAGGGTAGGAGACTATGGCTACACCTTC	CASSSEWDRVGDYGYTF
TRBJ2-2	-	TRBV6-6	15	few	TGTGCCAGCACCGGAACAGGGTTACACACCGGGGAGCTGTTTTTT	CASTGTGLHTGELFF
TRBJ2-3	TRBD2	TRBV7-2	16	many	TGTGCCAGCAGCGCGGTGGGAGCGGGGACGACAGATACGCAGTATTTT	CASSAVGAGTTDTQYF